The rows below give T cell receptor beta chains drawn from one sample of a study of T cells after yellow fever vaccination. TCRdb processed the 5' RACE reads anew with MiXCR; each CDR3 protein has one entry. The data contain hundreds of thousands of distinct CDR3 sequences, 13% of them seen just once; the ten biggest clones take up around 15%. The sequencing used PBMCs, collected on the day of the yellow fever booster vaccination. The receptors shown here come from a man younger than 40 who received the YFV17D yellow fever vaccine. Both conserved end residues are part of each CDR3. The D gene is left open where the match is weak. Clone size, where shown, is once, few, many, or a class for clones that have expanded.

D: NA
V: TRBV2
size: few
J: TRBJ1-6
DNA: TGTGCCAGCCTGGTCGGAGGGGGGTCACCCCTCCACTTT
CDR3: CASLVGGGSPLHF

D: NA
V: TRBV7-9
size: many
J: TRBJ2-7
DNA: TGTGCCAGCAGCAATCTAGCGAATGAGCAGTACTTC
CDR3: CASSNLANEQYF

D: NA
V: TRBV6-1
size: NA
J: TRBJ2-5
DNA: TGTGCCAGCAGCCCTCAACGGGGCCCAGAGACCCAGTACTTC
CDR3: CASSPQRGPETQYF

D: NA
V: TRBV20-1
size: NA
J: TRBJ2-5
DNA: TGCAGTGCTAGAGGTGGTTTCCAAGAGACCCAGTACTTC
CDR3: CSARGGFQETQYF

D: NA
V: TRBV4-2
size: few
J: TRBJ2-3
DNA: TGTGCCAGCAGCCAAGATAGAGGGTGGGGAACCACAGATACGCAGTATTTT
CDR3: CASSQDRGWGTTDTQYF

D: TRBD2
V: TRBV28
size: NA
J: TRBJ2-7
DNA: TGTGCCAGCAGGCCAGCTTCTAGCGGCGAGCAGTACTTC
CDR3: CASRPASSGEQYF

D: TRBD1
V: TRBV28
size: few
J: TRBJ2-2
DNA: TGTGCCAGCCAGGGGGCCCTCGACACCGGGGAGCTGTTTTTT
CDR3: CASQGALDTGELFF

D: NA
V: TRBV12-3/TRBV12-4
size: many
J: TRBJ2-2
DNA: TGTGCCAGCAGTTTTGTGTCCGGGGAGCTGTTTTTT
CDR3: CASSFVSGELFF

D: NA
V: TRBV3-1
size: NA
J: TRBJ2-5
DNA: TGTGCCAGCAGCCAAGCCAGGGGAGAGACCCAGTACTTC
CDR3: CASSQARGETQYF

D: TRBD1
V: TRBV14
size: few
J: TRBJ1-1
DNA: TGTGCCAGCAGCCGGGGGCAGGGGGTTACTGAAGCTTTCTTT
CDR3: CASSRGQGVTEAFF

D: NA
V: TRBV19
size: few
J: TRBJ2-3
DNA: TGTGCCAGTAGTGCACTAAAAGCAGATACGCAGTATTTT
CDR3: CASSALKADTQYF

D: TRBD1
V: TRBV29-1
size: NA
J: TRBJ2-7
DNA: TGCAGCGTTGAAGATCTACGGCAGGGGGTAAACGAGCAGTACTTC
CDR3: CSVEDLRQGVNEQYF

D: NA
V: TRBV5-8
size: few
J: TRBJ2-3
DNA: TGTGCCAGCAGCTCATGGGAACGACAGCAGTATTTT
CDR3: CASSSWERQQYF

D: NA
V: TRBV12-3/TRBV12-4
size: few
J: TRBJ1-6
DNA: TGTGCCAGCAGCCCACAGGGTGCGAATTCACCCCTCCACTTT
CDR3: CASSPQGANSPLHF

D: TRBD2
V: TRBV6-2/TRBV6-3
size: few
J: TRBJ2-7
DNA: TGTGCCAGCAGTTATAAGGGACTAGCGGGAAGACTTCCGCCGGACTACGAGCAGTACTTC
CDR3: CASSYKGLAGRLPPDYEQYF

D: NA
V: TRBV7-2
size: few
J: TRBJ1-1
DNA: TGTGCCAGCAGCCTGCGTGGCGGAGGGGGCACTGAAGCTTTCTTT
CDR3: CASSLRGGGGTEAFF

D: NA
V: TRBV12-3/TRBV12-4
size: many
J: TRBJ2-3
DNA: TGTGCCAGCACCCCGGACGGAATTAGCACAGATACGCAGTATTTT
CDR3: CASTPDGISTDTQYF

D: NA
V: TRBV12-3/TRBV12-4
size: NA
J: TRBJ2-7
DNA: TGTGCCAGCAGTTTTACTCAGGGACGCGAGCAGTACTTC
CDR3: CASSFTQGREQYF

D: NA
V: TRBV11-2
size: NA
J: TRBJ1-1
DNA: TGTGCCAGCAGCTGGCGGATTAAATTGAACACTGAAGCTTTCTTT
CDR3: CASSWRIKLNTEAFF

D: NA
V: TRBV10-3
size: NA
J: TRBJ2-5
DNA: TGTGCCATCAGGGAGGCAGCCGGTCCCGCGGCCCAGTACTTC
CDR3: CAIREAAGPAAQYF

D: NA
V: TRBV18
size: NA
J: TRBJ2-5
DNA: TGTGCCAGCTCAGCGCAACTAGCAGTCCTTGGGGAGACCCAGTACTTC
CDR3: CASSAQLAVLGETQYF

D: NA
V: TRBV20-1
size: few
J: TRBJ1-1
DNA: TGCAGTGCTAGAGTATGGGGGGACGGAATGAACACTGAAGCTTTCTTT
CDR3: CSARVWGDGMNTEAFF